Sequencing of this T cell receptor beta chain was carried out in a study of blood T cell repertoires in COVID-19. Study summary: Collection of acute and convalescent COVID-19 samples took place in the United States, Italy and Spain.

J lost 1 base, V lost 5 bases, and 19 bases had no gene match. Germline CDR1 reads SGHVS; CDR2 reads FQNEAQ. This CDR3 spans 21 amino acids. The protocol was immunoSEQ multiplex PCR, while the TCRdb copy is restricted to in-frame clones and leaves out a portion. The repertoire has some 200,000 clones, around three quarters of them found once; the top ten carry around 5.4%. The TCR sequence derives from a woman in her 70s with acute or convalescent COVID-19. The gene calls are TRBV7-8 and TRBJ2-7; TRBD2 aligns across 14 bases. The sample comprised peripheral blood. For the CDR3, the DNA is TGTGCCAGCAGCCGAGGGACTAGCGGGAGCTTTCCATCCTCGGTTTCCTACGAGCAGTACTTC. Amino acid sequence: CASSRGTSGSFPSSVSYEQYF. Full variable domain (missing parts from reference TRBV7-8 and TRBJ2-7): GAGVSQSPRYKVAKRGQDVALRCDPISGHVSLFWYQQALGQGPEFLTYFQNEAQLDKSGLPSDRFFAERPEGSVSTLKIQRTQQEDSAVYLCASSRGTSGSFPSSVSYEQYFGPGTRLTVT.